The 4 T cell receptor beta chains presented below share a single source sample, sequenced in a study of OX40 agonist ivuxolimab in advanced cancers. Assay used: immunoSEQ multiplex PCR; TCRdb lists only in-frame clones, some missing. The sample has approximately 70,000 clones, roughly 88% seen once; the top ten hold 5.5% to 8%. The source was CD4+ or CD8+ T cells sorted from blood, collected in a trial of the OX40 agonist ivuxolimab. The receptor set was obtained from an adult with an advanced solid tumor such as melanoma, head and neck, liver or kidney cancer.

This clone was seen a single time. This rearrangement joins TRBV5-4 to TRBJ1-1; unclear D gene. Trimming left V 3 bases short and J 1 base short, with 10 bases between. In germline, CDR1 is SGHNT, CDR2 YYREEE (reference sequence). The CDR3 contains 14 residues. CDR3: CASSSQAGNTEAFF. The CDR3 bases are TGTGCCAGCAGCTCGCAGGCGGGGAACACTGAAGCTTTCTTT.

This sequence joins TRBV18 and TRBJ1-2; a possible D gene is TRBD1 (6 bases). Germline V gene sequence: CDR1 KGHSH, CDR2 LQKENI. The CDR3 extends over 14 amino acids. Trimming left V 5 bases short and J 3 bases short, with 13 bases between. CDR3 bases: TGTGCCAGCTCATACGACAGGAGCTACTATGGCTACACCTTC. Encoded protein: CASSYDRSYYGYTF.

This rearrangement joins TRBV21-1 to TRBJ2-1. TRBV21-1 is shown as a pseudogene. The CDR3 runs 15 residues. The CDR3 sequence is CASSRGAHSYNEQFF. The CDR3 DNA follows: TGTGCCAGCAGCAGGGGGGCCCACTCCTACAATGAGCAGTTCTTC.

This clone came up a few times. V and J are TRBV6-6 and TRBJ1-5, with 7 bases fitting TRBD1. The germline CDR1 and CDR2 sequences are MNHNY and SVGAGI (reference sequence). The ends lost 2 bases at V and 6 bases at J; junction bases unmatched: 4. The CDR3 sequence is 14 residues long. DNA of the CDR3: TGTGCCAGCAGTTACAAAACAGGGGTTCAGCCCCAGCATTTT. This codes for CASSYKTGVQPQHF.